The TCR beta chain under discussion was sequenced for a study of T-cell reconstitution after alpha-beta-depleted transplantation in children. Germline V CDR1 and CDR2: GTSNPN, SVGIG (reference sequence). Trimming left V 1 base short and J 3 bases short, with 18 bases between. The CDR3 spans 16 residues. For TCRbeta, the library was prepared with unique molecular identifiers. TCRdb recomputed calls from the PCR reads with MiXCR, one row per CDR3 protein. The table shows about 420,000 distinct CDR3 sequences, with approximately 11% occurring only once. The chain is built from TRBV30 and TRBJ1-2; a possible D gene is TRBD1 (6 bases). This clonotype was obtained from a human donor who donated a stem cell graft to a child with acute myeloid leukemia. The sample in question was PBMCs from the stem cell graft donor, obtained from the stem cell graft. CDR3: CAWSAPPGVDDYGYTF. CDR3 DNA: TGTGCCTGGAGTGCGCCTCCAGGGGTAGACGACTATGGCTACACCTTC.